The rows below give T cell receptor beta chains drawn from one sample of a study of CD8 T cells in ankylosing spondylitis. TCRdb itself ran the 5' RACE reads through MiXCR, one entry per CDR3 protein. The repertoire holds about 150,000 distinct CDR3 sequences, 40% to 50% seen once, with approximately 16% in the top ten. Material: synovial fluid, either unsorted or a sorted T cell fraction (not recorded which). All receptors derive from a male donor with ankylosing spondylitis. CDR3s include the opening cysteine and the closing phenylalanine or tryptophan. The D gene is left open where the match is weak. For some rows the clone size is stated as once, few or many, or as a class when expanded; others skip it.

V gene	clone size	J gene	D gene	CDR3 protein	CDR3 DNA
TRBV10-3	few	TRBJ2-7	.	CAISGPDGRGEQYF	TGTGCCATCAGTGGCCCGGACGGCCGGGGGGAGCAGTACTTC
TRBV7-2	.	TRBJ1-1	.	CASSLGSNGPYEAFF	TGTGCCAGCAGCTTAGGAAGCAATGGACCGTATGAAGCTTTCTTT
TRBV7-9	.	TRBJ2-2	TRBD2	CASTPGLGDTGELFF	TGTGCCAGCACGCCGGGACTAGGGGACACCGGGGAGCTGTTTTTT
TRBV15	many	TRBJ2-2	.	CATSPSTNTGELFF	TGTGCCACCAGTCCCAGTACGAACACCGGGGAGCTGTTTTTT
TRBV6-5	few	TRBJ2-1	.	CASSYSEGDEQFF	TGTGCCAGCAGTTACTCTGAGGGGGATGAGCAGTTCTTC
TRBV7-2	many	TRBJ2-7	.	CASSLVAGASYEQYF	TGTGCCAGCAGCTTAGTGGCGGGGGCATCCTACGAGCAGTACTTC
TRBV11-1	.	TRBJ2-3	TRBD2	CASSPGLAGPYGTDTQYF	TGTGCCAGCAGCCCGGGACTAGCGGGACCCTACGGCACAGATACGCAGTATTTT
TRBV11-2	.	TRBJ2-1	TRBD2	CASSLGRYGTSGGASSYNEQFF	TGTGCCAGCAGCTTAGGTCGTTATGGGACTAGCGGGGGGGCCAGCTCCTACAATGAGCAGTTCTTC
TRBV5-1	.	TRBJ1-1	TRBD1	CASSLEARGRAFF	TGCGCCAGCAGCTTGGAGGCCAGGGGGAGAGCTTTCTTT
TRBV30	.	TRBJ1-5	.	CAWSVRQGDQPQHF	TGTGCCTGGAGTGTAAGGCAGGGAGATCAGCCCCAGCATTTT
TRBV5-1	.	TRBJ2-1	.	CASSSYGPYNEQFF	TGCGCCAGCAGCTCCTATGGACCGTACAATGAGCAGTTCTTC
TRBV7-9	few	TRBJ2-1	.	CASSPLTSTGEQFF	TGTGCCAGCAGCCCCCTGACTAGTACCGGTGAGCAGTTCTTC
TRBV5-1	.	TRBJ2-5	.	CASSLFREEMLETQYF	TGCGCCAGCAGCTTGTTCAGGGAAGAAATGTTAGAGACCCAGTACTTC